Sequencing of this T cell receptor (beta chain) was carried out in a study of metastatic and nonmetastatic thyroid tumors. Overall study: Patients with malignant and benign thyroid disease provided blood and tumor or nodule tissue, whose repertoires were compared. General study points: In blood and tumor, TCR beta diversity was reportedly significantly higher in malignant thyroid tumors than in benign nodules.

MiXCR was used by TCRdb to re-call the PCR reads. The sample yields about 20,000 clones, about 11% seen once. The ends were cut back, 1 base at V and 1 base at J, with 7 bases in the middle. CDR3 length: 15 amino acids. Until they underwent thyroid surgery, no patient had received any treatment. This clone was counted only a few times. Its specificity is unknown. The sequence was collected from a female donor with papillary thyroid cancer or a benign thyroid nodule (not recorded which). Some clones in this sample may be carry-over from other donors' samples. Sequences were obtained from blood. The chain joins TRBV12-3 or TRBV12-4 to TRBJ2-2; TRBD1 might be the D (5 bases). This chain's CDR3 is CASSLGGLNTGELFF. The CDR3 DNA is TGTGCCAGCAGTTTAGGGGGCTTGAACACCGGGGAGCTGTTTTTT.